Sequencing of this T cell receptor beta chain was carried out in a study of blood T cells in healthy people across ages. The use of a sample-barcoded 5' primer and a J-beta primer mix characterized a second PCR of about 7 to 12 cycles. TCRdb reanalysed the 5' RACE reads using MiXCR and keeps one entry per CDR3 protein. Of more than 650,000 distinct CDR3 sequences in the sample, approximately 22% were seen once. CDR3 length: 15 residues. The V segment lost 5 bases and the J segment 0 bases; nucleotides outside the gene matches: 3. Per germline, CDR1 MNHEY and CDR2 SVGEGT. The table lists this clonotype with many counts.

This receptor was obtained from a man in his 70s in good health. The specimen was blood. The rearrangement links TRBV6-2 or TRBV6-3 to TRBJ2-1, with 8 bases identical to TRBD2. CDR3 residues: CASSNSGVSYNEQFF. CDR3 bases: TGTGCCAGCAGTAATAGCGGGGTCTCCTACAATGAGCAGTTCTTC.